This T cell receptor (beta chain) was identified in a study of blood T cell repertoires in COVID-19. For the study at large: Acute-phase and convalescent COVID-19 samples originated in the United States, Italy and Spain. T cells, B-cell-depleted T cells, or PBMCs provided the cDNA or gDNA that served as material.

Original processing notes: How many nucleated cells were present was estimated from reference gene primer amplification. The repertoire was sequenced with immunoSEQ multiplex PCR; TCRdb's copy has only in-frame clones and lacks some. That table gives V, J and clone size, and the DNA gave D and trimming. Here the sample spans 280,000 or so clones, approximately 88% being singletons. This CDR3 has 15 residues. Trimming removed 0 bases from V and 4 bases from J, with 12 bases in between. Germline CDR1 and CDR2: LGHDT and YNNKEL (reference sequence). This TCR came from a woman between 25 and 40 years old who had recovered from COVID-19. The chain combines TRBV3-1 (or the pseudogene TRBV3-2) with TRBJ2-5; tentatively, D is TRBD1 (6 bases). Sequencing was performed on peripheral blood. CDR3 protein: CASSQDVARGETQYF. The CDR3 nucleotides read TGTGCCAGCAGCCAAGATGTTGCCAGGGGAGAGACCCAGTACTTC.